This T cell receptor beta chain was observed in a study of shared clonotypes between healthy human individuals. The germline CDR1 and CDR2 sequences are SGHTA and FQGTGA. This CDR3 has 16 residues. With 3 bases clipped from V and 5 bases from J, the junction kept 10 bases outside the gene matches. The table came from immunoSEQ multiplex PCR; TCRdb's copy has only in-frame clones and leaves some out. The table records 800,000 to 1,200,000 clones, 70% to 80% of them present only once. The TCR sequence derives from a man aged 18 to 35 in good health. Some clones in this sample may be carry-over from other donors' samples. Sequenced: memory CD4+ T cells from PBMCs. Documented subset: CD45RA-negative fraction. This chain joins TRBV7-3 and TRBJ2-1; 7 nucleotides line up with TRBD2. Here the CDR3 reads CASSLRIGLDHNEQFF. Here the CDR3 DNA reads TGTGCCAGCAGCTTGCGAATAGGACTAGACCACAATGAGCAGTTCTTC.